What follows describes a single T cell receptor beta chain. The use of a sample-barcoded 5' primer and a J-beta primer mix characterized a second PCR of 7 to 11 cycles. At least 2.5 million CDR3-containing paired-end reads were obtained per sample. TCRdb reanalysed the 5' RACE reads using MiXCR and keeps one entry per CDR3 protein. The repertoire includes around 940,000 distinct CDR3 sequences, roughly 51% of them detected once, and about a fifth sits in the top ten. The data belong to a study of blood T cells in healthy people across ages. The sample providers were healthy Caucasian people from Russia, aged about 6 to 90. V lost 3 bases, J lost 10 bases, and 24 bases lay in between. The CDR3 runs 17 residues. The germline gives CDR1 KGHDR, CDR2 SFDVKD.

This TCR came from a woman aged 55 to 70 in good health. Sequences were obtained from blood. The chain carries TRBV24-1 and TRBJ2-1, with TRBD2 as a possible D gene (6 bases). CDR3 residues: CATSDPNQGGSRNEQFF. As DNA, the CDR3 is TGTGCCACCAGTGATCCAAACCAAGGAGGGTCCAGAAACGAGCAGTTCTTC.